The rows below give T cell receptor beta chains drawn from one sample of a study of blood T cell repertoires in COVID-19. Using immunoSEQ multiplex PCR, the repertoire was profiled, and TCRdb retains in-frame clones only, with some absent. The sample contains roughly 330,000 clones, roughly 90% of which appear only once. The specimen was peripheral blood. The receptors stem from a woman in her fifties or sixties with active or convalescent COVID-19. Both conserved end residues are trimmed from each CDR3. The order of the fields is J gene, clone size, V gene, D gene, CDR3 protein. A D gene is named only where the DNA matches it firmly. Size is omitted from some rows. Given values are once, few, many or a class for expanded clones.

j_call: TRBJ1-6
clone_size: -
v_call: TRBV27
d_call: -
cdr3_aa: ASSPTSRGPGDSPLH

j_call: TRBJ2-1
clone_size: -
v_call: TRBV6-2/TRBV6-3
d_call: TRBD2
cdr3_aa: ASSYRVAGGRRYNEQF

j_call: TRBJ2-7
clone_size: -
v_call: TRBV7-8
d_call: TRBD2
cdr3_aa: ASSQGHPGLAGGRYEQY

j_call: TRBJ2-5
clone_size: once
v_call: TRBV7-9
d_call: -
cdr3_aa: ASRSLKAGETQY

j_call: TRBJ1-4
clone_size: -
v_call: TRBV5-4
d_call: TRBD1
cdr3_aa: ASSFGRQGAGEKLF

j_call: TRBJ2-1
clone_size: -
v_call: TRBV29-1
d_call: TRBD1
cdr3_aa: SVGTGKTYNEQF

j_call: TRBJ2-7
clone_size: -
v_call: TRBV4-1
d_call: -
cdr3_aa: ASSQEREVPYEQY

j_call: TRBJ1-1
clone_size: -
v_call: TRBV20-1
d_call: TRBD1
cdr3_aa: SRQGNTEAF

j_call: TRBJ1-6
clone_size: once
v_call: TRBV2
d_call: -
cdr3_aa: ASSETVAAYNSPLH

j_call: TRBJ2-1
clone_size: -
v_call: TRBV19
d_call: TRBD2
cdr3_aa: ASTFGGVYNEQF

j_call: TRBJ2-1
clone_size: -
v_call: TRBV3-1/TRBV3-2
d_call: -
cdr3_aa: ASSRRIPNNEQF

j_call: TRBJ1-6
clone_size: -
v_call: TRBV3-1/TRBV3-2
d_call: TRBD1
cdr3_aa: ASSHGTGNSPLH

j_call: TRBJ2-6
clone_size: -
v_call: TRBV18
d_call: -
cdr3_aa: ASSPMIGRGSGANVLT

j_call: TRBJ2-2
clone_size: -
v_call: TRBV19
d_call: TRBD1
cdr3_aa: ASKGQGAQGELF

j_call: TRBJ2-7
clone_size: -
v_call: TRBV27
d_call: TRBD1
cdr3_aa: ASSGTGSSYEQY

j_call: TRBJ2-2
clone_size: few
v_call: TRBV6-5
d_call: TRBD2
cdr3_aa: ASREANTGELF

j_call: TRBJ2-5
clone_size: once
v_call: TRBV29-1
d_call: -
cdr3_aa: SLEQGRGTQY

j_call: TRBJ1-2
clone_size: -
v_call: TRBV6-2/TRBV6-3
d_call: -
cdr3_aa: ASSYDGQNAYGYT

j_call: TRBJ2-5
clone_size: -
v_call: TRBV7-3
d_call: -
cdr3_aa: ASSPSDQETQY

j_call: TRBJ2-2
clone_size: few
v_call: TRBV27
d_call: TRBD1
cdr3_aa: ASTATGGPGELF

j_call: TRBJ1-5
clone_size: -
v_call: TRBV10-3
d_call: -
cdr3_aa: AISEDSSNQPQH

j_call: TRBJ1-1
clone_size: few
v_call: TRBV20-1
d_call: -
cdr3_aa: SGPISEAF

j_call: TRBJ2-1
clone_size: few
v_call: TRBV2
d_call: TRBD1
cdr3_aa: ASSAGQGMRNEQF

j_call: TRBJ2-5
clone_size: -
v_call: TRBV11-2
d_call: -
cdr3_aa: ASSLQKQQETQY

j_call: TRBJ2-3
clone_size: -
v_call: TRBV6-2/TRBV6-3
d_call: TRBD2
cdr3_aa: ASSYVRGASSTDTQY

j_call: TRBJ2-5
clone_size: -
v_call: TRBV9
d_call: TRBD2
cdr3_aa: ASSVGLAGLGEETQY

j_call: TRBJ1-4
clone_size: -
v_call: TRBV4-1
d_call: TRBD1
cdr3_aa: ASSRRTGGSSATNEKLF

j_call: TRBJ2-7
clone_size: -
v_call: TRBV6-2/TRBV6-3
d_call: -
cdr3_aa: ASSYSDISEQY

j_call: TRBJ2-5
clone_size: -
v_call: TRBV5-4
d_call: TRBD2
cdr3_aa: ASSLSLAGSQETQY

j_call: TRBJ1-1
clone_size: few
v_call: TRBV5-4
d_call: TRBD1
cdr3_aa: ASSGKTGPNTEAF

j_call: TRBJ2-5
clone_size: -
v_call: TRBV10-1
d_call: TRBD1
cdr3_aa: ASSSGTDQETQY

j_call: TRBJ2-6
clone_size: -
v_call: TRBV7-3
d_call: -
cdr3_aa: ASSLTLDPGANVLT

j_call: TRBJ2-2
clone_size: -
v_call: TRBV11-3
d_call: TRBD1
cdr3_aa: ASSRQGASNTGELF

j_call: TRBJ2-2
clone_size: -
v_call: TRBV13
d_call: TRBD2
cdr3_aa: ASSLGLAGYTGELF

j_call: TRBJ2-7
clone_size: -
v_call: TRBV6-2/TRBV6-3
d_call: -
cdr3_aa: ASSPRTPKLQQY

j_call: TRBJ1-2
clone_size: -
v_call: TRBV20-1
d_call: -
cdr3_aa: SASRGLGYT

j_call: TRBJ1-6
clone_size: -
v_call: TRBV6-6
d_call: -
cdr3_aa: ASSLNGQINSPLH

j_call: TRBJ1-2
clone_size: -
v_call: TRBV7-9
d_call: -
cdr3_aa: ASRETGDYYGYT

j_call: TRBJ1-1
clone_size: -
v_call: TRBV10-3
d_call: TRBD1
cdr3_aa: AISDRGLTEAF

j_call: TRBJ1-6
clone_size: -
v_call: TRBV14
d_call: -
cdr3_aa: ASSRDRLSLH

j_call: TRBJ2-5
clone_size: -
v_call: TRBV6-2/TRBV6-3
d_call: -
cdr3_aa: ASSYNRETQY

j_call: TRBJ2-7
clone_size: -
v_call: TRBV30
d_call: TRBD1
cdr3_aa: AWSGIGTASYEQY

j_call: TRBJ2-2
clone_size: -
v_call: TRBV28
d_call: -
cdr3_aa: ASSFPSSFGELF

j_call: TRBJ1-5
clone_size: -
v_call: TRBV30
d_call: -
cdr3_aa: AWNTGVGNQPQH